This T cell receptor (beta chain) stems from a study of OX40 agonist ivuxolimab in advanced cancers. CDR1 is LNHDA and CDR2 is SQIVND in the germline V gene (reference sequence). With V trimmed by 4 bases and J by 6 bases, 6 bases remained unmatched. The CDR3 loop spans 14 amino acids. The assay was immunoSEQ multiplex PCR, and TCRdb's table has in-frame clones only and misses some. The sample consists of 60,000 to 85,000 clones, 83% of them appearing once. Sequenced here: CD4+ or CD8+ T cells sorted from blood, sampled in a trial of the OX40 agonist ivuxolimab. This receptor was obtained from an adult with an advanced solid tumor such as melanoma, head and neck, liver or kidney cancer. The chain is built from TRBV19 and TRBJ2-3; 8 positions match TRBD1. DNA of the CDR3: TGTGCCAGTAGTAGACAGGGGAGCCCGGATACGCAGTATTTT. This gives the protein CASSRQGSPDTQYF.